This paragraph reports one T cell receptor beta chain. The antigen remains unidentified. Brentuximab vedotin exposure varied among the patients, all of whom had relapsed after autologous stem cell transplantation. The data are from a study of PD-1 blockade in classical Hodgkin lymphoma. Study-level points and caveats: Nivolumab starters within 1 year of ASCT were excluded. Possible causes of repertoire differences, disease activity or prior therapy, remain undefined. When set against healthy donors, newly diagnosed patients were reported to show lower baseline TCR diversity.

Only in-frame clones appear in the TCRdb table, and some are missing; sequencing was by immunoSEQ multiplex PCR. The table has approximately 60,000 clones, 88% seen once; the top ten hold around 13%. The material was peripheral blood mononuclear cells (PBMCs), obtained at baseline. The receptor was isolated from a human donor with classical Hodgkin lymphoma.

In nucleotides, the CDR3 is TGTGCCAGCAGCTTAGGACAGGGTGATTTCAACGAGCAGTACTTC. Its translation is CASSLGQGDFNEQYF. The chain has TRBV7-9 and TRBJ2-7; TRBD1 aligns across 7 bases. CDR3 length: 15 residues. Unmatched junction bases numbered 8, after V lost 1 base and J lost 5 bases. CDR1 and CDR2 (germline): SEHNR, FQNEAQ (reference sequence).